This T cell receptor beta chain was profiled in a study of blood T cell repertoires in COVID-19. Study information: COVID-19 samples collected from the United States, Italy and Spain covered acute and convalescent phases.

This CDR3 has 18 amino acids. V lost 7 bases, J lost 7 bases, and 31 bases lay in between. In germline, CDR1 is LNHDA, CDR2 SQIVND (reference sequence). Some clones are missing from TCRdb's copy, which holds only in-frame ones; the method was immunoSEQ multiplex PCR. Here the sample spans around 250,000 clones, around 88% being singletons. Sequencing used peripheral blood. This receptor was taken from an elderly man with acute or convalescent COVID-19. The V call is TRBV19, the J call TRBJ1-1; possible D gene TRBD1, 5 bases. The CDR3 bases are TGTGCCAGTACCACAATATTGGTTAGTCGTGGGGCAGGCGTTGAAGCTTTCTTT. Residues: CASTTILVSRGAGVEAFF. Variable domain in full (rest from reference TRBV19 and TRBJ1-1): DGGITQSPKYLFRKEGQNVTLSCEQNLNHDAMYWYRQDPGQGLRLIYYSQIVNDFQKGDIAEGYSVSREKKESFPLTVTSAQKNPTAFYLCASTTILVSRGAGVEAFFGQGTRLTVV.